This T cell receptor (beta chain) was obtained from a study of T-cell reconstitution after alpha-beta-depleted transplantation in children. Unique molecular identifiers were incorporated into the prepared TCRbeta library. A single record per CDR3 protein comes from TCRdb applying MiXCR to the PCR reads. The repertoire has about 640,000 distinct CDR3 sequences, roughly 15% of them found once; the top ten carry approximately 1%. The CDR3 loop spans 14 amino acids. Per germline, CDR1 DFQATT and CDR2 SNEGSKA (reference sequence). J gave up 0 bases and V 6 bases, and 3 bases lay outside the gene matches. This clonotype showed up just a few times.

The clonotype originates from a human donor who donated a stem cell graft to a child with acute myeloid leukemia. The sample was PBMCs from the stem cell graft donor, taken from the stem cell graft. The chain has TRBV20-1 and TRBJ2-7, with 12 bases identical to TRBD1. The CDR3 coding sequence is TGCAGTGCAGCGGGACAGGGGGCCTCCTACGAGCAGTACGTC. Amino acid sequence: CSAAGQGASYEQYV.